This is a list of T cell receptor beta chains from one sample in a study of cytomegalovirus exposure and HLA in healthy donors. The repertoire was sequenced with immunoSEQ multiplex PCR; TCRdb's copy has only in-frame clones and lacks some. Of about 170,000 clones listed, around three quarters are singletons. Sequenced: PBMCs. The receptors originated from a woman between 50 and 59 years old in good health and CMV-seronegative. The conserved cysteine and the conserved F or W are not part of the CDR3 here.

j_gene | v_gene | CDR3aa
TRBJ2-7 | TRBV28 | ASSSDRGTLYEQY
TRBJ1-5 | TRBV6-1 | ASIEQGAGQPQH
TRBJ2-3 | TRBV19 | ASSISAISTDTQY
NA | TRBV4-3 | ASSQLLMGGSYEQY
TRBJ2-1 | TRBV4-3 | ASSQWGTGTGVYNEQF
TRBJ2-3 | TRBV25-1 | ASSDDRAKDTQY
TRBJ1-2 | TRBV6-5 | ASSRDRVGYGYT
TRBJ2-4 | TRBV28 | ASSTTGASRIQY
TRBJ2-3 | TRBV28 | ASSLSVLTSGRGTDTQY
TRBJ2-5 | TRBV19 | ASSSTRGETQY
TRBJ1-5 | TRBV27 | PQGGVYSNQPQH
TRBJ2-3 | TRBV14 | ASSARRRPDTQY
TRBJ2-1 | TRBV5-1 | ASSPSGATSSYNEQF
TRBJ1-1 | TRBV9 | ASSVTGKRNTEAF
TRBJ1-2 | TRBV5-1 | ASSLKQGAGYGYT